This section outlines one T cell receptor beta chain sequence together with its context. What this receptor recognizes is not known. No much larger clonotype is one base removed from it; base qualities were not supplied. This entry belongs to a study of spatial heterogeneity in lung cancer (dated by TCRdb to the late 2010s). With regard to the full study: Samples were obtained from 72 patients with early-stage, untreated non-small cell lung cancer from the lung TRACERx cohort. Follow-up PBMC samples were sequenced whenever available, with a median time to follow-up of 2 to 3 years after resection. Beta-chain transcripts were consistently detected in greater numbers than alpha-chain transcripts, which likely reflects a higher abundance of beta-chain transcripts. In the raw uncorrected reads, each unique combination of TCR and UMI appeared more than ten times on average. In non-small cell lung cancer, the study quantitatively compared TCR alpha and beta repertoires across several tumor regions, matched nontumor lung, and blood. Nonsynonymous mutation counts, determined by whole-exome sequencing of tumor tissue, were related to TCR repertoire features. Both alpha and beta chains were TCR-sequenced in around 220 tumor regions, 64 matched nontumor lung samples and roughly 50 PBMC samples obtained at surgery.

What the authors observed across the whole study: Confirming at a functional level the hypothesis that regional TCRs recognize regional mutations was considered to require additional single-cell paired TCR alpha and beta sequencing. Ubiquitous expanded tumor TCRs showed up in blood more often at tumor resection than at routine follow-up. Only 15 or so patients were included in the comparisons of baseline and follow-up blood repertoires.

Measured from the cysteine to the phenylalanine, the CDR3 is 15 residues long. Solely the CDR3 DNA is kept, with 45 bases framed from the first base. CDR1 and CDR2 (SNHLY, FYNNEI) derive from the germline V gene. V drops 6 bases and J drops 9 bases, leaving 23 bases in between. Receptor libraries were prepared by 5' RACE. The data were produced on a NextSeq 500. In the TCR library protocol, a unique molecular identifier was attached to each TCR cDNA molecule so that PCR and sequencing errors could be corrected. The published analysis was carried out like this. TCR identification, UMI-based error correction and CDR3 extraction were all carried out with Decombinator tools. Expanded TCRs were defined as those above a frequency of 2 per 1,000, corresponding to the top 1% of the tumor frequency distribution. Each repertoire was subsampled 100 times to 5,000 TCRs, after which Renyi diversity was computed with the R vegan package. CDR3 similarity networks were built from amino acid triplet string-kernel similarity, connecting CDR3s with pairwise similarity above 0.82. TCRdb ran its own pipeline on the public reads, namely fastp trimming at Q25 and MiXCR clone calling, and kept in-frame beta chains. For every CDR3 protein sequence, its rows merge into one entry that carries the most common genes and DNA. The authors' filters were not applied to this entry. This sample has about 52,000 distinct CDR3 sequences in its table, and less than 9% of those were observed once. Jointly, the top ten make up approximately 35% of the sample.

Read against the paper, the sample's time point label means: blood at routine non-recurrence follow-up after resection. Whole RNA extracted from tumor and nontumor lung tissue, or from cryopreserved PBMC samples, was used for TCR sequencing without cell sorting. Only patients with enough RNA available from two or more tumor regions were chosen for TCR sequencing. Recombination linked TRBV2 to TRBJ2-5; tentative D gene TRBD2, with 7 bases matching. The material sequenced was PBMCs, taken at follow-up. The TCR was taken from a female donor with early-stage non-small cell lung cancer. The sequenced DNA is TGTGCCAGCAGGGACGATCGGCGGGGGCTCCAGGCCCAGTACTTC. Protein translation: CASRDDRRGLQAQYF.